The 15 T cell receptor beta chains below all came from one sample that was sequenced in a study of OX40 agonist ivuxolimab in advanced cancers. Using immunoSEQ multiplex PCR, the repertoire was profiled, and TCRdb retains in-frame clones only, with some absent. The sample has 21,000 or so clones; more than 65% are singletons. This specimen consisted of CD4+ or CD8+ T cells sorted from blood, obtained in a trial of the OX40 agonist ivuxolimab. Source of these receptors: an adult with an advanced solid tumor such as melanoma, head and neck, liver or kidney cancer.

This clone has only one observation. The genes are TRBV5-6 and TRBJ1-2; TRBD1 agrees at 7 bases. This CDR3 spans 12 amino acids. From germline, CDR1 is SGHDT and CDR2 YYEEEE. After removal of 3 bases from V and 5 bases from J, the junction contained 1 base not matched to a gene. The CDR3 DNA reads TGTGCCAGCAGCTACAGGGGATATGGCTACACCTTC. Its protein product is CASSYRGYGYTF.

This rearrangement joins TRBV4-1 to TRBJ2-2; 9 bases match TRBD1. This CDR3 has 15 residues. CDR1 is MGHRA, CDR2 YSYEKL, per germline. The junction had 3 bases not matched to a gene; V was cut back by 4 bases and J by 3 bases. This CDR3 is CASSRGQGYTGELFF. The CDR3, as DNA: TGCGCCAGCAGCCGCGGACAGGGGTACACCGGGGAGCTGTTTTTT.

In this sample, this clone is medium-sized. The rearrangement joins TRBV5-4 to TRBJ2-7; maybe TRBD1 (5 bases). In germline, CDR1 is SGHNT, CDR2 YYREEE (reference sequence). V was trimmed by 3 bases and J by 6 bases, leaving 16 bases between them. The CDR3 sequence is 14 residues long. CDR3 sequence (DNA): TGTGCCAGCAGCTCAATGACAGACGGCGGCGAGCAGTACTTC. Translating it yields CASSSMTDGGEQYF.

The chain joins TRBV19 to TRBJ1-5, with a possible D match to TRBD1 (5 bases). This CDR3 region has 13 residues. Trimming stripped 0 bases from V and 7 bases from J, with 7 bases between. Germline V gene sequence: CDR1 LNHDA, CDR2 SQIVND (reference sequence). Written as DNA, the CDR3 is TGTGCCAGTAGTATAGATTGGGGGCAGCCCCAGCATTTT. Translating gives CASSIDWGQPQHF.

The CDR3 loop is CAISGGLETQYF. In DNA, the CDR3 is TGTGCCATCAGTGGGGGGCTGGAGACCCAGTACTTC. The V call is TRBV10-3, the J call TRBJ2-5, with D perhaps matching TRBD1 (6 bases). Trimming took off 4 bases at V and 5 bases at J, with 8 bases between the two ends. CDR3 size: 12 residues. In germline, CDR1 is ENHRY, CDR2 SYGVKD.

This sequence joins TRBV30 and TRBJ1-3; maybe TRBD1 (6 bases). The germline V gene has CDR1 GTSNPN and CDR2 SVGIG (reference sequence). Trimming took 4 bases from V and 3 from J, leaving 13 bases between them. The CDR3 extends over 14 amino acids. CDR3 in amino acids: CAWMSGGLGNTIYF. The CDR3 coding sequence is TGTGCCTGGATGTCCGGGGGGCTTGGAAACACCATATATTTT.

The chain combines TRBV2 with TRBJ2-7; 8 positions match TRBD2. CDR1 is SNHLY, CDR2 FYNNEI, per germline. V dropped 6 bases and J dropped 0; count of bases not matched to a gene: 10. The CDR3 spans 16 residues. As DNA, the CDR3 is TGTGCCAGCAGGAATCCCCGGACTAGCTACTCCTACGAGCAGTACTTC. It encodes CASRNPRTSYSYEQYF.

The V gene is TRBV18, the J gene TRBJ2-7; no reliable D call. V was clipped by 0 bases and J by 3 bases, with 6 bases between them. The germline V gene has CDR1 KGHSH and CDR2 LQKENI. This CDR3 has 13 residues. CDR3 sequence: CASSPPENYEQYF. The CDR3 bases are TGTGCCAGCTCACCACCCGAAAACTACGAGCAGTACTTC.

The rearrangement links TRBV9 to TRBJ2-2; D is unclear. Germline values: CDR1 SGDLS, CDR2 YYNGEE. There are 14 residues in the CDR3. V gave up 2 bases and J gave up 3 bases, with 8 bases separating them. CDR3 amino acids: CASSVLGDTGELFF. CDR3 bases: TGTGCCAGCAGCGTCCTGGGCGACACCGGGGAGCTGTTTTTT.

Remarks on this clone: Distinct nucleotide sequences in the sample also encode this CDR3. The CDR3 sequence: CASSQGQGGEKLFF. The CDR3 bases are TGTGCCAGCAGCCAAGGACAGGGCGGGGAAAAACTGTTTTTT. The rearrangement uses TRBV4-2 and TRBJ1-4; 7 bases fit TRBD1. The germline V gene has CDR1 LGHNA and CDR2 YNFKEQ. The CDR3 consists of 14 residues. V shed 1 base, J shed 8 bases, and the junction held 4 bases outside the gene matches.

Comment on this clone: A read error may account for a junction end that differs from germline. The chain carries TRBV27 and TRBJ2-7, with no clear D. Germline V CDR1 and CDR2: MNHEY, SMNVEV (reference sequence). The CDR3 contains 14 residues. CDR3 sequence reads: CASRLFGAVLEQYF. The CDR3 nucleotides read TGTGCCAGCAGGTTATTTGGAGCAGTTTTGGAGCAGTACTTC.

V usage is TRBV6-5 and J usage is TRBJ1-2; D unclear. The germline V and J ends were trimmed by 10 bases and 8 bases, with 17 bases remaining between them. From germline, CDR1 is MNHEY and CDR2 SVGAGI. The CDR3 is made up of 12 amino acids. The CDR3 loop reads CATEDWEEGYTF. The DNA for the CDR3 is TGTGCCACCGAGGACTGGGAGGAAGGCTACACCTTC.

The CDR3 DNA sequence: TGTGCCAGCAGCGACCTCCCGGGACAAGCAACTAATGAAAAACTGTTTTTT. This sequence encodes CASSDLPGQATNEKLFF. The rearrangement links TRBV7-9 to TRBJ1-4; tentative D call: TRBD1 (6 bases). V lost 5 bases and J 0 bases, leaving 16 bases between the germline ends. Germline V gives CDR1 SEHNR, CDR2 FQNEAQ (reference sequence). This CDR3 has 17 residues.

A single count supports this clone. The chain couples TRBV4-1 to TRBJ2-1, with D possibly called TRBD1 or TRBD2 (5 bases each). There are 16 residues in the CDR3. Trimming pared 2 bases from V and 7 bases from J, leaving 18 bases between. The germline gives CDR1 MGHRA, CDR2 YSYEKL. CDR3 coding DNA: TGCGCCAGCAGCCAACCGCTAACCGGGACCTCAAATGAGCAGTTCTTC. Protein sequence: CASSQPLTGTSNEQFF.

The chain has TRBV14 and TRBJ2-1; D is possibly TRBD1 (5 bases). V lost 4 bases and J 6 bases, leaving 19 bases between the germline ends. CDR1 SGHDN and CDR2 FVKESK come from the germline V gene. The CDR3 length is 16 residues. CDR3 sequence reads: CASSRTKRGLINEQFF. DNA for the CDR3: TGTGCCAGCAGCCGGACCAAAAGGGGCCTTATCAATGAGCAGTTCTTC.